This entry features one TCR beta chain sequence. The same CDR3 is also encoded by other DNA sequences in this sample. This CDR3 is built from 12 residues. The ends were cut back, 4 bases at V and 3 bases at J, with 7 bases in the middle. Germline values: CDR1 SGHDT, CDR2 YYEEEE. These data originate in a study of blood T cell repertoires in COVID-19. Whole-study context: Sources were T cells, B-cell-depleted T cells, or PBMCs; the material itself was cDNA or gDNA.

Original processing methods: Amplification with reference gene primers provided the estimates of nucleated cell counts. The assay was immunoSEQ multiplex PCR, and TCRdb's table has in-frame clones only and misses some. V and J calls and clone size are those listed in that table; D and trimming were worked out from the DNA. The data contain about 360,000 clones, around 87% of them singletons. The sequence derives from a human donor in a cohort sampled during active COVID-19. The material sequenced was peripheral blood. This rearrangement joins TRBV5-6 to TRBJ1-1; no clear D gene. The CDR3 nucleotides read TGTGCCAGCAGCCCGGGAGACACTGAAGCTTTCTTT. It specifies CASSPGDTEAFF.